Only one count was recorded for the clone carrying this T cell receptor beta chain. Assay used: immunoSEQ multiplex PCR; TCRdb lists only in-frame clones, some missing. The repertoire consists of hundreds of thousands of clones, with approximately 80% occurring once and the leading ten covering about 0.013%. This entry is derived from a study of shared T cell receptors in the human thymus. The same data also went into a second study, on human thymus T cells. That study reports: Thymus pieces cut out during corrective heart surgery were the tissue that was used. There appeared to be biased usage of V and J genes in thymic and blood repertoires. Unrelated individuals were reported by related research to share highly overlapping thymic repertoires.

The sequence derives from a boy under three years old with a congenital heart defect. The sample consisted of thymocytes.

The CDR3 spells CASSPDRSRGYTF. Here the CDR3 DNA reads TGCGCCAGCAGCCCCGACAGGTCTCGGGGCTACACCTTC. The chain recombines TRBV5-1 with TRBJ1-2, with D tentatively TRBD1 (6 bases). Germline V gives CDR1 SGHRS, CDR2 YFSETQ. CDR3 length equals 13 residues. The V end was cut by 4 bases, the J end by 8 bases, with 15 bases between.